Below are 31 T cell receptor beta chains sequenced from a single sample in a study. Amplification of TRBV12-4/TRBJ1-2 clonotypes used adaptor-ligated barcode primers. TCRdb analysed the multiplex PCR reads with MiXCR anew, one entry per CDR3 protein. The sample consists of some 740 distinct CDR3 sequences, 25% to 30% of them appearing once. Sequenced sample: memory CD4+ T cells sorted from blood. Subset defined: memory CD4+ T cells, CD4+CD45RO+CD25-. Source of these receptors: a female donor with breast cancer.

In its sample, this clonotype is medium-sized. The gene calls are TRBV12-3 or TRBV12-4 and TRBJ1-2; D remains unclear. The CDR3 totals 13 residues. V was cut by 1 base and J by 6 bases, with 9 bases left in between. CDR3 amino acids: CASSLGVLDGYTF. CDR3 nucleotides: TGTGCCAGCAGTTTAGGGGTGCTGGATGGCTACACCTTC.

This clonotype is categorized as hyperexpanded. The CDR3 nucleotides read TGTGCCAGCAGTTCCAGGGACAGGGGTGGCTATGGCTACACCTTC. Its translation is CASSSRDRGGYGYTF. This chain links TRBV12-3 or TRBV12-4 with TRBJ1-2; 10 bases are shared with TRBD1. The CDR3 loop spans 15 amino acids. Trimming cost V 4 bases and J 4 bases; bases outside gene matches: 6.

The CDR3 loop reads CASRRSSTGYGYTF. The CDR3 region has the DNA TGTGCCAGCAGGCGGAGCTCCACGGGCTATGGCTACACCTTC. This sequence joins TRBV12-3 or TRBV12-4 and TRBJ1-2; D not resolved. The CDR3 loop spans 14 amino acids. Trimming cost V 6 bases and J 4 bases, with 15 bases left between them.

This clonotype occurred once. The CDR3 region is CASSLADRPYGYTF. The CDR3 DNA follows: TGTGCCAGCAGTTTAGCGGATAGACCCTATGGCTACACCTTC. The chain employs TRBV12-3 or TRBV12-4 and TRBJ1-2; D is unclear. Trimming left V 0 bases short and J 4 bases short, with 9 bases between. The CDR3 covers 14 residues.

The chain is built from TRBV12-3 or TRBV12-4 and TRBJ1-2, with D unclear. The ends were cut back, 6 bases at V and 2 bases at J, with 13 bases in the middle. The CDR3 runs to 14 residues. CDR3 DNA: TGTGCCAGCAGCCCACTGGTAGAGAACTATGGCTACACCTTC. This codes for CASSPLVENYGYTF.

The table lists this clonotype with a few counts. This sequence joins TRBV12-3 or TRBV12-4 and TRBJ1-2; D call uncertain. The V gene lost 3 bases and the J gene lost 5 bases, with 13 bases spanning the gap. The CDR3 contains 14 residues. The chain's CDR3 is CASSFRAVVYGYTF. In nucleotides, the CDR3 is TGTGCCAGCAGTTTTCGGGCAGTTGTTTATGGCTACACCTTC.

This clonotype is deemed medium-sized (0.01 to 0.1%). The chain carries TRBV12-3 or TRBV12-4 and TRBJ1-2, with D perhaps matching TRBD1 (5 bases). Trimming removed 4 bases from V and 4 bases from J, with 10 bases in between. This CDR3 has 13 residues. CDR3 DNA: TGTGCCAGCAGTTACGGGGCTTTCTATGGCTACACCTTC. Its translation is CASSYGAFYGYTF.

This clonotype ranks as large. The J gene is TRBJ1-2, the V gene TRBV12-3 or TRBV12-4, with D unresolved. V was cut by 5 bases and J by 2 bases, with 6 bases left in between. CDR3 length: 12 amino acids. The CDR3 region has the DNA TGTGCCAGCAGTCCTACAAACTATGGCTACACCTTC. Residues: CASSPTNYGYTF.

In its sample, this clonotype ranks as large. The rearrangement joins TRBV12-3 or TRBV12-4 to TRBJ1-2; 9 nucleotides agree with TRBD1. The CDR3 runs 14 residues. V was pared by 6 bases and J by 5 bases, with 7 bases of the junction left unmatched. Here the CDR3 DNA reads TGTGCCAGCAGAAGGGACAGGGTAGGATATGGCTACACCTTC. It yields the protein CASRRDRVGYGYTF.

In its sample, this clonotype ranks as large (0.1 to 1%). V is TRBV12-3 or TRBV12-4 and J is TRBJ1-2; the D is unclear. The CDR3 sequence is 12 residues long. The ends were cut back, 3 bases at V and 5 bases at J, with 7 bases in the middle. The CDR3 region has the DNA TGTGCCAGCAGTTTCAGGCCGTATGGCTACACCTTC. It encodes CASSFRPYGYTF.

The chain joins TRBV12-3 or TRBV12-4 to TRBJ1-2; no clear D. CDR3 size: 14 residues. V was shortened by 4 bases and J by 0 bases, with 9 bases between the two germline ends. The CDR3 bases are TGTGCCAGCAGTTCAATCGGTCCTAACTATGGCTACACCTTC. Amino acids: CASSSIGPNYGYTF.

The chain carries TRBV12-3 or TRBV12-4 and TRBJ1-2; no definite D call. V lost 6 bases and J lost 6, with 14 bases in between. The CDR3 is 13 residues long. CDR3: CASSPTVLDGYTF. The CDR3, as DNA: TGTGCCAGCAGCCCGACGGTTTTGGATGGCTACACCTTC.

Judged by abundance, this clonotype is large (0.1 to 1%). This rearrangement joins TRBV12-3 or TRBV12-4 to TRBJ1-2; unclear D gene. The CDR3 runs 14 residues. Trimming shortened V by 1 base and J by 0 bases, and 6 bases separated the two germline ends. CDR3 residues: CASSLGQPNYGYTF. The CDR3 nucleotides read TGTGCCAGCAGTTTAGGGCAGCCTAACTATGGCTACACCTTC.

This clonotype was recorded a few times. The chain is built from TRBV12-3 or TRBV12-4 and TRBJ1-2; perhaps TRBD1 as D (6 bases). The CDR3 loop spans 12 amino acids. Trimming took 4 bases from V and 4 from J, leaving 7 bases between them. The CDR3, as DNA: TGTGCCAGCAGTTCGACAGGCTATGGCTACACCTTC. As protein: CASSSTGYGYTF.

V usage is TRBV12-3 or TRBV12-4 and J usage is TRBJ1-2; 7 bases match TRBD1. V was clipped by 6 bases and J by 7 bases; unmatched bases: 11. The CDR3 is 14 residues long. CDR3 region: CASRLSTGKAGYTF. The CDR3 DNA sequence: TGTGCCAGCAGACTCTCGACAGGGAAGGCTGGCTACACCTTC.

The chain uses TRBV12-3 or TRBV12-4 and TRBJ1-2; no firm D call. V gave up 5 bases and J gave up 5 bases, with 18 bases separating them. The CDR3 is 15 amino acids. This CDR3 reads CASSPQRAIRYGYTF. The CDR3 DNA reads as TGTGCCAGCAGTCCACAGAGGGCGATTAGGTATGGCTACACCTTC.

This clonotype rates as large (0.1 to 1%). The gene calls are TRBV12-3 or TRBV12-4 and TRBJ1-2; D is unclear. This CDR3 has 13 residues. V lost 4 bases to trimming and J lost 2 bases, with 8 bases between them. CDR3 nucleotides: TGTGCCAGCAGTTACGCCGGGAACTATGGCTACACCTTC. Its protein is CASSYAGNYGYTF.

By sample fraction, this clonotype is large. The chain uses TRBV12-3 or TRBV12-4 and TRBJ1-2; no clear D gene. The CDR3 runs to 12 residues. Deletions cut 6 bases from V and 7 bases from J, with 12 bases between. CDR3 DNA sequence: TGTGCCAGCAGAGGCCTCGATGGTGGCTACACCTTC. Translated, it gives CASRGLDGGYTF.

By sample share, this clonotype is large. The V and J genes are TRBV12-3 or TRBV12-4 and TRBJ1-2; 10 positions match TRBD1. The CDR3 contains 15 residues. V was pared by 6 bases and J by 4 bases, with 8 bases of the junction left unmatched. CDR3 amino acids: CASSPDRDRGYGYTF. The CDR3 bases are TGTGCCAGCAGCCCCGACCGGGACAGGGGCTATGGCTACACCTTC.

This clonotype ranks as large. V and J are TRBV12-3 or TRBV12-4 and TRBJ1-2, with TRBD1 matching 7 bases. V shed 4 bases and J 8 bases; nucleotides not matched to a gene: 13. CDR3 length: 15 amino acids. CDR3 in amino acids: CASSSETGLGKGYTF. The CDR3 nucleotides read TGTGCCAGCAGTTCAGAGACAGGGCTTGGGAAGGGCTACACCTTC.

The chain is built from TRBV12-3 or TRBV12-4 and TRBJ1-2; D may be TRBD1 (6 bases). CDR3 length: 15 amino acids. Trimming removed 5 bases at V and 0 bases at J, with 13 bases between. This CDR3 reads CASSHRDKANYGYTF. The DNA of the CDR3 is TGTGCCAGCAGTCACCGGGACAAAGCTAACTATGGCTACACCTTC.

This clonotype is medium-sized within its sample. The rearrangement links TRBV12-3 or TRBV12-4 to TRBJ1-2, with no clear D. V was trimmed by 7 bases and J by 4 bases, leaving 13 bases between them. The CDR3 spans 13 residues. CDR3 residues: CASIQQVAYGYTF. The CDR3 bases are TGTGCCAGCATTCAGCAGGTGGCCTATGGCTACACCTTC.

This clonotype is large (0.1 to 1%) by share. CDR3 DNA: TGTGCCAGCAGTTTAAGCGGCAGATTCTATGGCTACACCTTC. Translation gives CASSLSGRFYGYTF. J is TRBJ1-2 and V is TRBV12-3 or TRBV12-4; D uncertain. Trimming stripped 2 bases from V and 4 bases from J, with 11 bases between. The CDR3 runs to 14 residues.

This clonotype counts as large. One junction end disagrees with the germline gene, perhaps due to a read error. This chain uses TRBV12-3 or TRBV12-4 with TRBJ1-2; TRBD1 matches at 9 bases. This CDR3 spans 14 amino acids. DNA of the CDR3: TGTGCCAGCAGATTAGGGACAGGGACCTATGGCTACACCTTC. This encodes CASRLGTGTYGYTF.

This clonotype was seen a handful of times. V usage is TRBV12-3 or TRBV12-4 and J usage is TRBJ1-2; maybe TRBD1 (5 bases). The CDR3 runs to 13 residues. V lost 2 bases, J lost 4 bases, and 8 bases lay in between. The CDR3 is CASSLQRGYGYTF. CDR3 DNA: TGTGCCAGCAGTTTACAGAGGGGCTATGGCTACACCTTC.

Details on this clonotype: One end of the junction is discordant with germline, which a read error may explain. The CDR3 spells CASSLAGYGYTF. CDR3 nucleotide sequence: TGTGCCAGCAGTCTAGCAGGCTATGGCTACACCTTC. V is TRBV12-3 or TRBV12-4 and J is TRBJ1-2; D gene uncertain. The CDR3 spans 12 residues.

The table lists this clonotype with many counts. This chain uses TRBV12-3 or TRBV12-4 with TRBJ1-2; no firm D call. V dropped 7 bases and J dropped 4 bases, with 10 bases sitting between them. The CDR3 loop spans 12 amino acids. CDR3 DNA: TGTGCCAGCATCGAGGCGCGCTATGGCTACACCTTC. Translating it yields CASIEARYGYTF.

This clonotype is categorized as large. V usage is TRBV12-3 or TRBV12-4 and J usage is TRBJ1-2; D is ambiguous. Trimming pared 8 bases from V and 13 bases from J, leaving 11 bases between. The CDR3 runs 9 residues. The CDR3 loop reads CASGVGGTF. In DNA, the CDR3 is TGTGCCAGCGGGGTTGGAGGCACCTTC.

This clonotype was seen many times. The chain employs TRBV12-3 or TRBV12-4 and TRBJ1-2; tentative D call: TRBD1 (5 bases). The CDR3 has 13 amino acids. V lost 1 base and J 6 bases, leaving 9 bases between the germline ends. The CDR3 loop reads CASSLEGLDGYTF. Here the CDR3 DNA reads TGTGCCAGCAGTTTAGAGGGGCTGGATGGCTACACCTTC.

This rearrangement joins TRBV12-3 or TRBV12-4 to TRBJ1-2; D is unresolved. The CDR3 spans 14 residues. Trimming stripped 2 bases from V and 4 bases from J, with 11 bases between. CDR3 in amino acids: CASSLRSDGYGYTF. The CDR3 bases are TGTGCCAGCAGTTTAAGATCTGACGGCTATGGCTACACCTTC.

This chain joins TRBV12-3 or TRBV12-4 and TRBJ1-2, with 9 bases lining up with TRBD1. Trimming removed 6 bases from V and 2 bases from J; junction bases left unmatched: 4. This CDR3 spans 14 amino acids. CDR3 sequence (DNA): TGTGCCAGCAGCAAAGGACAGGGGAACTATGGCTACACCTTC. Translation: CASSKGQGNYGYTF.